This T cell receptor beta chain was sequenced in a study of beta chain features in type 1 diabetes. Study overall: Patients and healthy donors were similar in age, gender and cell yields.

Expressed TCRB transcripts got sequenced, as all isolated RNA was reverse transcribed. Clones were sequenced by immunoSEQ multiplex PCR, and TCRdb holds only the in-frame ones, with some missing. The profile covers a few hundred thousand clones, with approximately 30% appearing a single time and roughly 0.06% taken by the ten largest. The sample holds a few counts of this clone. Its target is not known. This CDR3 has 14 residues. Trimming pared 4 bases from V and 0 bases from J, leaving 11 bases between. Germline lookup yields CDR1 SGDLS and CDR2 YYNGEE. Study-wide results and limits: The question of HLA type influencing TCRB rearrangement was one that remained unresolved here.

Isolation of CD4+ naive, central memory, regulatory and stem cell-like memory cells was achieved by sorting via CD45RO/CCR7/CD25/CD127/CD95/CD27. This sequence joins TRBV9 and TRBJ2-7; D might be TRBD1 or TRBD2, each matching 5 bases. The receptor was derived from a man aged 18 to 35 in good health. Sequencing used naive CD4+ T cells from blood. Written as DNA, the CDR3 is TGTGCCAGCAGCCACCGGGACGGCTCCTACGAGCAGTACTTC. Translation: CASSHRDGSYEQYF.